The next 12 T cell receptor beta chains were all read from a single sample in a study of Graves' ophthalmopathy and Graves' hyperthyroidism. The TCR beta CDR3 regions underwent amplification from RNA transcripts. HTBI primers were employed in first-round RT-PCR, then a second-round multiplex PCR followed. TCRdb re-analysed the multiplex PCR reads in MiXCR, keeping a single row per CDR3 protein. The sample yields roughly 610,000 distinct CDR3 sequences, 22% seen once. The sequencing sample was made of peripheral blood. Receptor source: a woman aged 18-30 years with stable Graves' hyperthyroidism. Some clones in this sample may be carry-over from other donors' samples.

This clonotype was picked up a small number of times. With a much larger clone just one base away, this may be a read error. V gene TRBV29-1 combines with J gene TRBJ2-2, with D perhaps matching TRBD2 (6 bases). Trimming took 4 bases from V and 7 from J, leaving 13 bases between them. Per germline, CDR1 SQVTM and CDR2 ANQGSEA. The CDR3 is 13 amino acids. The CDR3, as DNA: TGCAGCGTTGGTGGGACTCGGGGCGGGGAGCTGTTTTTT. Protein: CSVGGTRGGELFF.

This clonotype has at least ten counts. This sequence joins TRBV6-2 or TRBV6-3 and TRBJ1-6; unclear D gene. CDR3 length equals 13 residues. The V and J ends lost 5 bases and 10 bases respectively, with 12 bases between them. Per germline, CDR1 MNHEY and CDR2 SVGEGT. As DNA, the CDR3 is TGTGCCAGCAGTCGGTCAAACGAGTCACCCCTCCACTTT. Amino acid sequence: CASSRSNESPLHF.

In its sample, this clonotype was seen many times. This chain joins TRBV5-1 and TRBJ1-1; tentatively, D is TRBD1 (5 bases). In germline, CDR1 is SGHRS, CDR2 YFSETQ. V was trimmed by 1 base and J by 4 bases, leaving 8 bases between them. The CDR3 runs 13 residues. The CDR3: CASSLQGVTEAFF. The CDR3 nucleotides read TGCGCCAGCAGCTTGCAGGGAGTCACTGAAGCTTTCTTT.

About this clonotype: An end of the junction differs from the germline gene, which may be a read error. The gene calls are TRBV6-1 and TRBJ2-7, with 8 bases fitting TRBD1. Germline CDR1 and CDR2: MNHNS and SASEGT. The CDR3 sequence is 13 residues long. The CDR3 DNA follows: TGTGCCAGCGGAGTCAGGGGGCGAGCGTCCAGTGACTTC. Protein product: CASGVRGRASSDF.

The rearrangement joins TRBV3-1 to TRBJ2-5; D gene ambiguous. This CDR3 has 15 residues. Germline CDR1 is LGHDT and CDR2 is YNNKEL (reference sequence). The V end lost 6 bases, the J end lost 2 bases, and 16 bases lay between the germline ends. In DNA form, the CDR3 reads TGTGCCAGCAGTCGTCGGAGTGTAGGGCAAGAGACCCAGTACTTC. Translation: CASSRRSVGQETQYF.

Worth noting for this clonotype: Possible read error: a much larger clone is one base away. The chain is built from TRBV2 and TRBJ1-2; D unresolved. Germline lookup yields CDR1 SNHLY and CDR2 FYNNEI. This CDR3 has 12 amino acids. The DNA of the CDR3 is TGTGCCAACAGTGTTCGTTTTGGTGGCTACACCTTC. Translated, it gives CANSVRFGGYTF.

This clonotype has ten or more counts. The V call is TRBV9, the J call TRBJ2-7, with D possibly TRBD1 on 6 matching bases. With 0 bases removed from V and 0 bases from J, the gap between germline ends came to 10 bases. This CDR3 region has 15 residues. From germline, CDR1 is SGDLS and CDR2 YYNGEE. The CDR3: CASSVGGDTSYEQYF. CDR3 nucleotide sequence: TGTGCCAGCAGCGTAGGTGGGGACACCTCCTACGAGCAGTACTTC. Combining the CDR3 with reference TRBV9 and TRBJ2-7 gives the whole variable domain DSGVTQTPKHLITATGQRVTLRCSPRSGDLSVYWYQQSLDQGLQFLIQYYNGEERAKGNILERFSAQQFPDLHSELNLSSLELGDSALYFCASSVGGDTSYEQYFGPGTRLTVT.

For the CDR3, the DNA is TGCGCCAGCAGCTTGGCGACAGGGATAAGGGCTGAAGCTTTCTTT. Encoded protein: CASSLATGIRAEAFF. The J gene is TRBJ1-1, the V gene TRBV5-1; 7 bases map to TRBD1. Trimming at V came to 0 bases and at J to 6 bases, leaving 8 bases not matched to a gene. CDR1 is SGHRS and CDR2 is YFSETQ in the germline V gene. The CDR3 totals 15 residues.

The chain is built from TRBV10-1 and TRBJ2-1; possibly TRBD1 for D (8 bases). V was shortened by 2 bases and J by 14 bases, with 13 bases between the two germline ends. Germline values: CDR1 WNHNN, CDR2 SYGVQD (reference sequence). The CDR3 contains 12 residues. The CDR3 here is CASSEPTGGEFF. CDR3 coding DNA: TGCGCCAGCAGTGAGCCTACAGGGGGGGAGTTCTTC.

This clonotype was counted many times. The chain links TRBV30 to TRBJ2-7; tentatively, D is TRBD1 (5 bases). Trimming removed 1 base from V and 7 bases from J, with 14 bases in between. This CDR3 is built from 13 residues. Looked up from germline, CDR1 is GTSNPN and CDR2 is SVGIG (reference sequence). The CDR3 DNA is TGTGCCTGGAGTGACACAGGAGTGGGGGAGCAGTACTTC. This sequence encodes CAWSDTGVGEQYF.

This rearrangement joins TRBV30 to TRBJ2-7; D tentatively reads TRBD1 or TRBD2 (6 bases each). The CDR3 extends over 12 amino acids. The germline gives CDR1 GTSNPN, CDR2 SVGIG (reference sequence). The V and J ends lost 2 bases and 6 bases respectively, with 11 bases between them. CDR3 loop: CAWSFRGVEQYF. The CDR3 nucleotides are TGTGCCTGGAGTTTTAGGGGGGTCGAGCAGTACTTC.

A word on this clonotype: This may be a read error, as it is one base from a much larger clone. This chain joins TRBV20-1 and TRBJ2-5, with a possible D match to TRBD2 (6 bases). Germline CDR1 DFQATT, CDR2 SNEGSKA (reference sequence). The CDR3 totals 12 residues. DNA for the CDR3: TGCAGTGAAAGCGGGCAACAAGACACCCAGTACTTC. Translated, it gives CSESGQQDTQYF.